Presented here are 11 T cell receptor beta chains from one specimen sequenced in a study of cytomegalovirus exposure and HLA in healthy donors. Use of 60 Vbeta and 13 Jbeta primers characterized the PCR. The repertoire was sequenced with immunoSEQ multiplex PCR; TCRdb's copy has only in-frame clones and lacks some. Of roughly 120,000 clones listed, roughly 73% are singletons. The specimen sequenced was PBMCs. The receptors shown here come from a man aged 55 to 70 in good health and CMV-seropositive.

The genes are TRBV7-9 and TRBJ1-3; 10 bases map to TRBD1. Germline CDR1 SEHNR, CDR2 FQNEAQ (reference sequence). V shed 3 bases and J 2 bases; nucleotides not matched to a gene: 7. This CDR3 has 17 residues. As DNA, the CDR3 is TGTGCCAGCAGCTTTAACACTGGGACAGGGGCTGGAAACACCATATATTTT. It encodes CASSFNTGTGAGNTIYF.

The V call is TRBV6-5, the J call TRBJ2-3, with TRBD1 as a possible D gene (5 bases). Trimming cost V 3 bases and J 0 bases, with 10 bases left between them. The CDR3 contains 15 residues. The germline V gene has CDR1 MNHEY and CDR2 SVGAGI. The CDR3 sequence is CASSYTGFSTDTQYF. In nucleotides, the CDR3 is TGTGCCAGCAGTTATACAGGCTTTAGCACAGATACGCAGTATTTT.

The chain couples TRBV25-1 to TRBJ2-3; 12 nucleotides align to TRBD2. This CDR3 has 17 residues. The germline CDR1 and CDR2 sequences are MGHDK and SYGVNS. The J segment lost 0 bases and the V segment lost 5 bases, leaving 6 bases of the junction unmatched. DNA of the CDR3: TGTGCCAGCAGTAAGAGGACTAGCGGGATGAGCACAGATACGCAGTATTTT. Amino acid sequence: CASSKRTSGMSTDTQYF.

This clone was detected a few times. The chain combines TRBV19 with TRBJ2-2, with a possible D match to TRBD1 (5 bases). Germline-derived CDR1 and CDR2 are LNHDA and SQIVND (reference sequence). This CDR3 spans 12 amino acids. The ends were cut back, 6 bases at V and 5 bases at J, with 7 bases in the middle. As DNA, the CDR3 is TGTGCCAGTAGGCCAGGGACCGGGGAGCTGTTTTTT. Residues: CASRPGTGELFF.

The chain uses TRBV6-6 and TRBJ1-2; 9 positions agree with TRBD1. Germline assignment: CDR1 MNHNY and CDR2 SVGAGI (reference sequence). V was clipped by 6 bases and J by 3 bases; unmatched bases: 8. The CDR3 contains 15 residues. CDR3 in DNA: TGTGCCAGCAGATTCCAGTGGGACAGGGACTATGGCTACACCTTC. Its translation is CASRFQWDRDYGYTF.

This clone was found once. This sequence joins TRBV9 and TRBJ2-5; the match to TRBD1 covers 11 bases. Germline values: CDR1 SGDLS, CDR2 YYNGEE. Trimming at V came to 7 bases and at J to 5 bases, leaving 10 bases not matched to a gene. The CDR3 spans 15 residues. CDR3 nucleotide sequence: TGTGCCAGCTCCCCCGGACAGGGGGCGTGGGAGACCCAGTACTTC. This codes for CASSPGQGAWETQYF.

This chain connects TRBV7-2 to TRBJ2-1; no clear D. This CDR3 comprises 15 residues. In germline, CDR1 is SGHTA, CDR2 FQGNSA. V was shortened by 4 bases and J by 0 bases, with 10 bases between the two germline ends. The CDR3 is CASSWVLGSYNEQFF. CDR3 DNA: TGTGCCAGCAGCTGGGTCCTAGGCTCCTACAATGAGCAGTTCTTC.

This clone has only a few counts. The chain combines TRBV9 with TRBJ2-6; 12 bases line up with TRBD1. From germline, CDR1 is SGDLS and CDR2 YYNGEE. After removal of 0 bases from V and 0 bases from J, the junction contained 1 base not matched to a gene. The CDR3 is 18 amino acids. The CDR3 DNA follows: TGTGCCAGCAGCGTAGAGGGACAGGGGGCCTCTGGGGCCAACGTCCTGACTTTC. It translates to CASSVEGQGASGANVLTF. The variable domain in full, with the rest retrieved from reference TRBV9 and TRBJ2-6, is DSGVTQTPKHLITATGQRVTLRCSPRSGDLSVYWYQQSLDQGLQFLIQYYNGEERAKGNILERFSAQQFPDLHSELNLSSLELGDSALYFCASSVEGQGASGANVLTFGAGSRLTVL.

The chain joins TRBV2 to TRBJ2-7; 7 nucleotides align to TRBD2. The germline CDR1 and CDR2 sequences are SNHLY and FYNNEI. The CDR3 has 14 residues. The ends lost 5 bases at V and 6 bases at J; junction bases unmatched: 10. The CDR3, as DNA: TGTGCCAGCAGTCCGATCTGGGGGGGAGGCGAGCAGTACTTC. Protein sequence: CASSPIWGGGEQYF.

The chain couples TRBV29-1 to TRBJ2-3; TRBD2 matches 16 bases. Germline CDR1 and CDR2: SQVTM and ANQGSEA. V was pared by 5 bases and J by 4 bases, with 6 bases of the junction left unmatched. The CDR3 spans 16 residues. Written as DNA, the CDR3 is TGCAGCGTTCTTGGGACTAGCGGGGGGGAATCAGATACGCAGTATTTT. It encodes CSVLGTSGGESDTQYF.

Notes on this clone: Other DNA sequences from this sample encode an identical CDR3 as well. The rearrangement joins TRBV7-2 to TRBJ2-5; 14 bases map to TRBD2. Germline lookup yields CDR1 SGHTA and CDR2 FQGNSA. With V trimmed by 1 base and J by 8 bases, 6 bases remained unmatched. CDR3 length: 16 amino acids. The CDR3 coding sequence is TGTGCCAGCAGCTTAGTCGGGACTAGCGGGGGAGAAACCCAGTACTTC. Translated: CASSLVGTSGGETQYF.